These 19 T cell receptor beta chains share one sample of origin, sequenced in a study of blood T cell repertoires in COVID-19. Method: immunoSEQ multiplex PCR; TCRdb's copy keeps in-frame clones and lacks some. The sample includes a few hundred thousand clones, 88% seen only once; the top ten take approximately 1.8%. Sequencing used PBMCs or T cells enriched from blood (not recorded which). The receptors here all came from a woman aged 40 to 50 who had recovered from COVID-19.

The chain employs TRBV7-2 and TRBJ2-3; D call uncertain. Trimming shortened V by 1 base and J by 1 base, and 9 bases separated the two germline ends. This CDR3 is 15 amino acids long. The germline V gene has CDR1 SGHTA and CDR2 FQGNSA. CDR3 loop: CASSLELTGTDTQYF. The CDR3 DNA reads as TGTGCCAGCAGCTTAGAACTAACGGGCACAGATACGCAGTATTTT. Full variable domain (remainder filled in from reference TRBV7-2 and TRBJ2-3): GAGVSQSPSNKVTEKGKDVELRCDPISGHTALYWYRQSLGQGLEFLIYFQGNSAPDKSGLPSDRFSAERTGGSVSTLTIQRTQQEDSAVYLCASSLELTGTDTQYFGPGTRLTVL.

The chain links TRBV27 to TRBJ2-5; 8 nucleotides line up with TRBD1. The germline V gene encodes CDR1 MNHEY and CDR2 SMNVEV (reference sequence). The CDR3 loop spans 16 amino acids. V trimming: 1 base; J trimming: 1 base; junction bases outside the gene matches: 5. DNA of the CDR3: TGTGCCAGCAGTTTATTGCCGGGACAGGTCCAAGAGACCCAGTACTTC. Translating gives CASSLLPGQVQETQYF.

This rearrangement joins TRBV27 to TRBJ1-2; 9 nucleotides agree with TRBD1. Germline values: CDR1 MNHEY, CDR2 SMNVEV (reference sequence). The CDR3 is 15 amino acids. J lost 4 bases, V lost 6 bases, and 9 bases had no gene match. Written as DNA, the CDR3 is TGTGCCAGCAGCGAGAGGGACAGGGCCCCCTATGGCTACACCTTC. This encodes CASSERDRAPYGYTF.

V is TRBV7-2 and J is TRBJ1-4, with a weak D call TRBD1 (5 bases). This CDR3 is 14 amino acids long. Germline CDR1 is SGHTA and CDR2 is FQGNSA. V was shortened by 5 bases and J by 4 bases, with 11 bases between the two germline ends. CDR3 nucleotides: TGTGCCAGCAGCCCTCGACAGCTTAATGAAAAACTGTTTTTT. This translates into CASSPRQLNEKLFF. The entire variable domain, with the rest obtained from reference TRBV7-2 and TRBJ1-4, is as follows: GAGVSQSPSNKVTEKGKDVELRCDPISGHTALYWYRQSLGQGLEFLIYFQGNSAPDKSGLPSDRFSAERTGGSVSTLTIQRTQQEDSAVYLCASSPRQLNEKLFFGSGTQLSVL.

The chain carries TRBV10-1 and TRBJ2-3; no clear D. V lost 0 bases to trimming and J lost 4 bases, with 11 bases between them. CDR3 length: 15 amino acids. Germline CDR1 WNHNN, CDR2 SYGVQD (reference sequence). CDR3 sequence reads: CASSESPYGSDTQYF. DNA for the CDR3: TGCGCCAGCAGTGAGTCTCCATACGGGTCAGATACGCAGTATTTT.

This clone came up a few times. The chain recombines TRBV4-1 with TRBJ1-2; D not certain. The V end lost 5 bases, the J end lost 2 bases, and 9 bases lay between the germline ends. Germline values: CDR1 MGHRA, CDR2 YSYEKL. The CDR3 spans 13 residues. The CDR3 nucleotides read TGCGCCAGCAGCTATGAAGCGAACTATGGCTACACCTTC. This translates into CASSYEANYGYTF.

The rearrangement joins TRBV5-6 to TRBJ2-3; tentative D call: TRBD1 (7 bases). V lost 3 bases and J lost 4, with 12 bases in between. Germline V lookup: CDR1 SGHDT, CDR2 YYEEEE. This CDR3 has 14 amino acids. The CDR3 nucleotides are TGTGCCAGCAGCTGGGGGGACAGTCCAGATACGCAGTATTTT. Translating gives CASSWGDSPDTQYF.

This clone was seen a single time. The genes are TRBV5-1 and TRBJ1-6; TRBD1 agrees at 8 bases. Germline V gives CDR1 SGHRS, CDR2 YFSETQ. With 7 bases clipped from V and 8 bases from J, the junction kept 8 bases outside the gene matches. The CDR3 has 14 residues. In DNA, the CDR3 is TGCGCCAGCGGTCAGGGGGCGCTTGATTCACCCCTCCACTTT. Translated: CASGQGALDSPLHF.

The chain couples TRBV4-2 to TRBJ2-3; 15 nucleotides agree with TRBD2. This CDR3 has 18 amino acids. V was pared by 5 bases and J by 0 bases, with 6 bases of the junction left unmatched. CDR1 and CDR2 from the germline V gene are LGHNA and YNFKEQ. This CDR3 is CASSDGLAGGLSTDTQYF. The CDR3 nucleotides are TGTGCCAGCAGCGACGGACTAGCGGGAGGGCTTAGCACAGATACGCAGTATTTT.

This clone was seen only once. This chain uses TRBV4-1 with TRBJ1-1; a possible D gene is TRBD1 (5 bases). Trimming removed 3 bases at V and 1 base at J, with 15 bases between. CDR1 is MGHRA, CDR2 YSYEKL, per germline. CDR3 length: 16 amino acids. CDR3 region: CASSHPGRERNTEAFF. Written as DNA, the CDR3 is TGCGCCAGCAGCCATCCAGGGCGTGAGAGGAACACTGAAGCTTTCTTT.

In its sample, this clone was seen a few times. The chain has TRBV4-1 and TRBJ2-2; unclear D gene. This CDR3 region has 15 residues. Deletions cut 4 bases from V and 6 bases from J, with 15 bases between. Germline CDR1 MGHRA, CDR2 YSYEKL. CDR3 sequence reads: CASSPSITSAGELFF. DNA for the CDR3: TGCGCCAGCAGCCCCTCCATTACGTCGGCCGGGGAGCTGTTTTTT.

V usage is TRBV5-4 and J usage is TRBJ1-1; weak D call: TRBD1 (6 bases). CDR3 length: 15 amino acids. Looked up from germline, CDR1 is SGHNT and CDR2 is YYREEE (reference sequence). The V end lost 0 bases, the J end lost 5 bases, and 14 bases lay between the germline ends. CDR3 bases: TGTGCCAGCAGCTTGGATATCACAGGACAGACTGAAGCTTTCTTT. Translated, it gives CASSLDITGQTEAFF. Drawing the rest from reference TRBV5-4 and TRBJ1-1, the complete variable domain is ETGVTQSPTHLIKTRGQQVTLRCSSQSGHNTVSWYQQALGQGPQFIFQYYREEENGRGNFPPRFSGLQFPNYSSELNVNALELDDSALYLCASSLDITGQTEAFFGQGTRLTVV.

J is TRBJ2-1 and V is TRBV24-1, with D maybe TRBD1 (6 bases). This CDR3 comprises 17 residues. The germline CDR1 and CDR2 sequences are KGHDR and SFDVKD. V gave up 0 bases and J gave up 4 bases, with 15 bases separating them. The CDR3 loop is CATSDLPPGQNYNEQFF. The DNA for the CDR3 is TGTGCCACCAGTGATTTGCCTCCGGGACAAAATTACAATGAGCAGTTCTTC.

This chain links TRBV5-1 with TRBJ1-2; the D is unclear. CDR3 length equals 13 residues. Deletions cut 0 bases from V and 1 base from J, with 4 bases between. The germline V gene has CDR1 SGHRS and CDR2 YFSETQ. CDR3 nucleotide sequence: TGCGCCAGCAGCTTGGTCGGTAACTATGGCTACACCTTC. Amino acids: CASSLVGNYGYTF.

The genes are TRBV18 and TRBJ2-7; 10 positions match TRBD2. CDR1 KGHSH and CDR2 LQKENI come from the germline V gene. The V and J ends lost 2 bases and 2 bases, in that order; junction bases with no gene match: 3. The CDR3 totals 15 residues. In nucleotides, the CDR3 is TGTGCCAGCTCACCAGTCGGGACTAGCGCCTACGAGCAGTACTTC. Its protein product is CASSPVGTSAYEQYF.

The chain joins TRBV21-1 to TRBJ1-1; TRBD1, the table's D call, was not compared with the DNA. TRBV21-1 counts as a pseudogene. This CDR3 contains 17 residues. The CDR3 bases are TGTGCCAGCAGCTCACCCACGATCAGGGGGCGTTTAACTGAAGCTTTCTTT. Protein sequence: CASSSPTIRGRLTEAFF.

The chain is built from TRBV30 and TRBJ2-5, with TRBD1 identical over 10 bases. Germline CDR1 is GTSNPN and CDR2 is SVGIG (reference sequence). The CDR3 spans 15 residues. After removal of 3 bases from V and 2 bases from J, the junction contained 6 bases not matched to a gene. CDR3 sequence reads: CAWSRRTGGQETQYF. Here the CDR3 DNA reads TGTGCCTGGAGCCGTAGGACAGGGGGACAAGAGACCCAGTACTTC.

The chain has TRBV2 and TRBJ2-1; 8 positions agree with TRBD2. The CDR3 is 13 residues long. V was pared by 7 bases and J by 8 bases, with 7 bases of the junction left unmatched. From germline, CDR1 is SNHLY and CDR2 FYNNEI. CDR3 coding DNA: TGTGCCAGCACCAGACTAGCGATCCATGAGCAGTTCTTC. Translating it yields CASTRLAIHEQFF.

CDR3 coding DNA: TGTGCCAGCAGCTTAAATCGGGAACTTGAAGCTTTCTTT. This gives the protein CASSLNRELEAFF. The chain combines TRBV11-3 with TRBJ1-1; unclear D gene. This CDR3 region has 13 residues. Germline lookup yields CDR1 SGHNT and CDR2 YENEEA. V lost 2 bases to trimming and J lost 7 bases, with 11 bases between them.